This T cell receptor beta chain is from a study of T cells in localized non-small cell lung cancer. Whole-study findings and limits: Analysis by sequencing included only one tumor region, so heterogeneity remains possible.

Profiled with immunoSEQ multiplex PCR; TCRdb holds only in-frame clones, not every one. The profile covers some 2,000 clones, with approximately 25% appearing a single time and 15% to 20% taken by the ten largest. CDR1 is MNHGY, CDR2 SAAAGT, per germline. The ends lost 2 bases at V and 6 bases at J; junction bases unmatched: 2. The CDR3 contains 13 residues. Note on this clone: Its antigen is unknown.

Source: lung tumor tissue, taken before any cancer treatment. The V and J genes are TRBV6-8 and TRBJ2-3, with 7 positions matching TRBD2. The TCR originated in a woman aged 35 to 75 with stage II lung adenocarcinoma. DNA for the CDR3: TGTGCCAGCAGTTACGGGGGGGACGATACGCAGTATTTT. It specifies CASSYGGDDTQYF.